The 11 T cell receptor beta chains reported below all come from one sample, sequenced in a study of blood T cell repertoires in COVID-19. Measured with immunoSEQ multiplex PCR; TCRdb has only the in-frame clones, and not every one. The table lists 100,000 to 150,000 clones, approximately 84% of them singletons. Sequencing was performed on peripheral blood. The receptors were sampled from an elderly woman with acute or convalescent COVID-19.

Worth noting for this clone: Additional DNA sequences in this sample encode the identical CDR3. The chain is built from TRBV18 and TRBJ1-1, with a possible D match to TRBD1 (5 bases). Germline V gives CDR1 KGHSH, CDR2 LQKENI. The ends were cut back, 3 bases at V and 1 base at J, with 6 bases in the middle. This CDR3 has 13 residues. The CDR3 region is CASSPGQNTEAFF. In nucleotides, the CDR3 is TGTGCCAGCTCACCGGGGCAGAACACTGAAGCTTTCTTT.

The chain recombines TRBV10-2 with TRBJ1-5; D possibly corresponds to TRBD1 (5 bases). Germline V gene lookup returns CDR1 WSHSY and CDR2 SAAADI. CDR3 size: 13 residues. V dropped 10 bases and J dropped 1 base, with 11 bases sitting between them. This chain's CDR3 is CATKGISNQPQHF. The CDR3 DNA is TGCGCCACCAAGGGGATAAGCAATCAGCCCCAGCATTTT.

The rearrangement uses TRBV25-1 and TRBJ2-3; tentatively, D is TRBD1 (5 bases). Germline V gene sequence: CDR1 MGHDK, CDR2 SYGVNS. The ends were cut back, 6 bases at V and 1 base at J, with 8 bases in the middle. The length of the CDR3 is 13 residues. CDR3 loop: CASRGAGTDTQYF. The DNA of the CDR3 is TGTGCCAGCAGAGGGGCCGGCACAGATACGCAGTATTTT. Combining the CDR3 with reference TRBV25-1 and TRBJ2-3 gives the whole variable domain EADIYQTPRYLVIGTGKKITLECSQTMGHDKMYWYQQDPGMELHLIHYSYGVNSTEKGDLSSESTVSRIRTEHFPLTLESARPSHTSQYLCASRGAGTDTQYFGPGTRLTVL.

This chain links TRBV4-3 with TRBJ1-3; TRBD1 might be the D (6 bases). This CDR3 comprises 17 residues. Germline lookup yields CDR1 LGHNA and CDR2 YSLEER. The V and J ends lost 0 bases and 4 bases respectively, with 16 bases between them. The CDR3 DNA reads TGCGCCAGCAGCCAAGACCCCGGGATGGGGGCAGGAAACACCATATATTTT. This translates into CASSQDPGMGAGNTIYF.

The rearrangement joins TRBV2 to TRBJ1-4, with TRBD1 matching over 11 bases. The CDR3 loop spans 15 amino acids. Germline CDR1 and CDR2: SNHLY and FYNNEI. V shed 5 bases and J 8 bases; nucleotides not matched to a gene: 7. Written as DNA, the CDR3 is TGTGCCAGCAGTCGATACGGGACAGGGGGGGAAAAACTGTTTTTT. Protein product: CASSRYGTGGEKLFF. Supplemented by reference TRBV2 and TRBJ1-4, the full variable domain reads EPEVTQTPSHQVTQMGQEVILRCVPISNHLYFYWYRQILGQKVEFLVSFYNNEISEKSEIFDDQFSVERPDGSNFTLKIRSTKLEDSAMYFCASSRYGTGGEKLFFGSGTQLSVL.

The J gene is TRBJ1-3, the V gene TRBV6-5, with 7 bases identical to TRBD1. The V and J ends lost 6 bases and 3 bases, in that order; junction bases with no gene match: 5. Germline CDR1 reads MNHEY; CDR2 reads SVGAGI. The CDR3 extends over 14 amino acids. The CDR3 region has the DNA TGTGCCAGCAGGCGCCGGGACAGTGGAAACACCATATATTTT. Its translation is CASRRRDSGNTIYF.

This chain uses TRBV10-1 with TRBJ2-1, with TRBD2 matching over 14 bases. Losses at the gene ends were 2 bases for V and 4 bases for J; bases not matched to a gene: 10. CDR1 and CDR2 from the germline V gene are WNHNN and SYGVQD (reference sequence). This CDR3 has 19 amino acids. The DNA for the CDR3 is TGCGCCAGCAGTGAGAAACGACTAGCGGGAGGGGTGGATTACAATGAGCAGTTCTTC. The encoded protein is CASSEKRLAGGVDYNEQFF.

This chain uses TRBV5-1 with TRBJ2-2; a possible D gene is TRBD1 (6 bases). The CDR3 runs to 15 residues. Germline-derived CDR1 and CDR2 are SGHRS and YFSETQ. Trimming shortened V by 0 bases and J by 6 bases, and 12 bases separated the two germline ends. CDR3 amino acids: CASSLGGGAAGELFF. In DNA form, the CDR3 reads TGCGCCAGCAGCTTGGGTGGGGGCGCAGCCGGGGAGCTGTTTTTT.

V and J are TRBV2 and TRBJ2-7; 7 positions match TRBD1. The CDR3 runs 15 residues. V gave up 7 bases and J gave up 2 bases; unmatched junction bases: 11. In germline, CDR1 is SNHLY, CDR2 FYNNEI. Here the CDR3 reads CASKIGDSEAYEQYF. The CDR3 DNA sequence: TGTGCCAGCAAAATAGGGGACAGTGAAGCCTACGAGCAGTACTTC.

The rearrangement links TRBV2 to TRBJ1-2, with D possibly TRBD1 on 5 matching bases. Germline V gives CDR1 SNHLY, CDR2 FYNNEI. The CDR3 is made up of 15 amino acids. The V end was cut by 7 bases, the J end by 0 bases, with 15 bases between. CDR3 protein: CASTPSGGTNYGYTF. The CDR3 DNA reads TGTGCCAGCACCCCGTCCGGGGGTACTAACTATGGCTACACCTTC.

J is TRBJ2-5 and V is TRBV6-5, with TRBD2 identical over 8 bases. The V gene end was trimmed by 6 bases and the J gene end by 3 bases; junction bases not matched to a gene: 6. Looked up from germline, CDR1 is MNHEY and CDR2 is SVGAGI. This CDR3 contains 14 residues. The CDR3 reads CASRDRLAKETQYF. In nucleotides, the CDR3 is TGTGCCAGCAGAGACCGACTAGCGAAAGAGACCCAGTACTTC.